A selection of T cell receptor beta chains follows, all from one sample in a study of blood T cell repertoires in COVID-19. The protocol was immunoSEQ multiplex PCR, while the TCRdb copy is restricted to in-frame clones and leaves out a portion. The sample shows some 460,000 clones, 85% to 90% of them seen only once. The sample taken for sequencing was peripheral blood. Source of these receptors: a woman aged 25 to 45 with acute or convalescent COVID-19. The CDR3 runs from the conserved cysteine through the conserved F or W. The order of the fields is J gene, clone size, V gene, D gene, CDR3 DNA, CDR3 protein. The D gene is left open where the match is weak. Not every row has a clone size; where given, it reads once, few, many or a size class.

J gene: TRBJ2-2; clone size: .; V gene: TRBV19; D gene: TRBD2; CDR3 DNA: TGTGCCAGTAGTATAACATGGCTAGCGGGGAACACCGGGGAGCTGTTTTTT; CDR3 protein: CASSITWLAGNTGELFF
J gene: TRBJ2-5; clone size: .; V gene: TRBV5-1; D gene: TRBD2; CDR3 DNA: TGCGCCAGCAGCTTGGCGGCTAGCGGGGCCCAAGAGACCCAGTACTTC; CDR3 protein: CASSLAASGAQETQYF
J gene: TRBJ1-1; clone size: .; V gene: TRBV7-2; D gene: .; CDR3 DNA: TGTGCCAGCAGCCCCCTGCAGGGCGCTGAAGCTTTCTTT; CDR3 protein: CASSPLQGAEAFF
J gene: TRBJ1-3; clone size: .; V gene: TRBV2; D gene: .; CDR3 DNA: TGTGCCAGCAGCAATGTCCAGCAGGCCCGAGACACCATATATTTT; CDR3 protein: CASSNVQQARDTIYF
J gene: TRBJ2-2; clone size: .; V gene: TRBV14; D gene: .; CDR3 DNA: TGTGCCAGCAGCCAAGTTGGAGTCGGGGAGCTGTTTTTT; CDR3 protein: CASSQVGVGELFF
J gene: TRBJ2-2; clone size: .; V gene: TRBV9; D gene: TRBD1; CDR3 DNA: TGTGCCAGCAGCACCCGGACAGGAAAAAGACCCGGGGAGCTGTTTTTT; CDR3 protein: CASSTRTGKRPGELFF
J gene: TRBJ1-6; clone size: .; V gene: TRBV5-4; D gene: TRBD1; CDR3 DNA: TGTGCCAGCGGCAAAATGGGACAGGGATATAATTCACCCCTCCACTTT; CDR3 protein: CASGKMGQGYNSPLHF
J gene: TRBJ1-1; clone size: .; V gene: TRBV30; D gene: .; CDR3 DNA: TGTGCCTGGGCGGGGGGCTCTGAAGCTTTCTTT; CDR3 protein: CAWAGGSEAFF
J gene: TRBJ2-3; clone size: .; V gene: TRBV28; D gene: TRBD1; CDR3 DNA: TGTGCCAGCAGTTACGGACAGGGATTCTCAGATACGCAGTATTTT; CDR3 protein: CASSYGQGFSDTQYF
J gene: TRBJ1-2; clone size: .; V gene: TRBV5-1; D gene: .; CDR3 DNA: TGCGCCAGCAGCTTGGAGGGGGTGACCTATGGCTACACCTTC; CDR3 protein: CASSLEGVTYGYTF
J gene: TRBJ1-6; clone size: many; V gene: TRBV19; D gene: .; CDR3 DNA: TGTGCCAGTAGTCGACAAAGAAATAATTCACCCCTCCACTTT; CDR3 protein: CASSRQRNNSPLHF
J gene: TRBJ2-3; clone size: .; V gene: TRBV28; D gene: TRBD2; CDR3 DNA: TGTGCCAGCAGTCGCGCGGGGGGCCGCACAGATACGCAGTATTTT; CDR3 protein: CASSRAGGRTDTQYF
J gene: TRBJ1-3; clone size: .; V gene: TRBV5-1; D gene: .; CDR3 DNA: TGCGCCAGCAGCTTGGGGGCACCCTCTGGAAACACCATATATTTT; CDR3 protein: CASSLGAPSGNTIYF
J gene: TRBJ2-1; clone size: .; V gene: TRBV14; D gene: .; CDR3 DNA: TGTGCCAGCAGCCCCCAGGAATACAATGAGCAGTTCTTC; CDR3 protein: CASSPQEYNEQFF
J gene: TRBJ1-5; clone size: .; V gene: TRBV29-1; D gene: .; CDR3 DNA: TGCAGCGTTGGTGGGGGGAGCAATCAGCCCCAGCATTTT; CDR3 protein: CSVGGGSNQPQHF
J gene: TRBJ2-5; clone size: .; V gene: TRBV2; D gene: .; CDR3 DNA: TGTGCCAGCAGGGCTGGGGCCTCTCAAGAGACCCAGTACTTC; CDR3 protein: CASRAGASQETQYF
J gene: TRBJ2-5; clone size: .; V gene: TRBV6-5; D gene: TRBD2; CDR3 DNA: TGTGCCAGCAGAAAACTAGCGGGGGGGTCCCAGTACTTC; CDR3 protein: CASRKLAGGSQYF
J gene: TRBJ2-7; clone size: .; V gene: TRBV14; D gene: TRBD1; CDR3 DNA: TGTGCCAGCAGCGCGAGGACAGGGACCTACGAGCAGTACTTC; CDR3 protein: CASSARTGTYEQYF
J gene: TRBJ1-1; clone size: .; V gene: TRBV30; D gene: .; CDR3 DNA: TGTGCCTGGCTAAGCCGGGCGCGCGGGACTGAAGCTTTCTTT; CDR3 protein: CAWLSRARGTEAFF
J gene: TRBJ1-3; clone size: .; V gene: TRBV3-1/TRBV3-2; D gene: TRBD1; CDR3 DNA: TGTGCCAGCAGCCTCCGCCCCGGGACAGTAAATGGAAACACCATATATTTT; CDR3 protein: CASSLRPGTVNGNTIYF